This TCR beta chain emerged from a study of human T cells and chemical hapten exposure. About the study: Minor pooled library volume differences mainly drove per-sample TCR yield variation.

TCRdb analysed the RACE reads with MiXCR anew, one entry per CDR3 protein. The sample carries about 380,000 distinct CDR3 sequences, roughly 5% recorded once. The CDR3 length is 11 residues. V lost 3 bases and J lost 8, with 10 bases in between. Germline CDR1 SQVTM, CDR2 ANQGSEA. This clonotype was seen more than once but under ten times. As to time point: patch test 1, 2 weeks after DPC sensitization. Treatment denoted: therapeutic diphenylcyclopropenone sensitization with weekly scalp DPC. The TCR sequence derives from a woman aged 45-59 years with alopecia areata. Some clones in this sample may be carry-over from other donors' samples. Material: whole blood, obtained in connection with sensitization to the hapten diphenylcyclopropenone (DPC). The V and J genes are TRBV29-1 and TRBJ1-1, with D maybe TRBD1 (5 bases). CDR3 sequence (DNA): TGCAGCGTTGATGGCAGGGCCGAAGCTTTCTTT. It specifies CSVDGRAEAFF.